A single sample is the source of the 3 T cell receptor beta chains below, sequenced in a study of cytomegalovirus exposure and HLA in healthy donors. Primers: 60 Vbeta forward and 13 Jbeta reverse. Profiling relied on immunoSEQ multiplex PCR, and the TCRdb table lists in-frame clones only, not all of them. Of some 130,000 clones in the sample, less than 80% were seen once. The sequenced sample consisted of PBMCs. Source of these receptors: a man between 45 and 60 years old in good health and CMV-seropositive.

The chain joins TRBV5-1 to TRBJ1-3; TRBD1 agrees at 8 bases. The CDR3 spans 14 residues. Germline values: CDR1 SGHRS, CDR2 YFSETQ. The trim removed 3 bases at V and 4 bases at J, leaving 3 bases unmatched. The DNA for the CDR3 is TGCGCCAGCAGCTCGACAGGGGTCGGAAACACCATATATTTT. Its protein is CASSSTGVGNTIYF. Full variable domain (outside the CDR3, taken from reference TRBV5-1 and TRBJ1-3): KAGVTQTPRYLIKTRGQQVTLSCSPISGHRSVSWYQQTPGQGLQFLFEYFSETQRNKGNFPGRFSGRQFSNSRSEMNVSTLELGDSALYLCASSSTGVGNTIYFGEGSWLTVV.

CDR3 DNA sequence: TGTGCCAGTAGTACAGGGAATGGCAATCAGCCCCAGCATTTT. This sequence encodes CASSTGNGNQPQHF. The gene calls are TRBV19 and TRBJ1-5; perhaps TRBD1 as D (5 bases). Per the germline V gene, CDR1 is LNHDA and CDR2 is SQIVND (reference sequence). Trimming pared 4 bases from V and 2 bases from J, leaving 9 bases between. The CDR3 runs 14 residues.

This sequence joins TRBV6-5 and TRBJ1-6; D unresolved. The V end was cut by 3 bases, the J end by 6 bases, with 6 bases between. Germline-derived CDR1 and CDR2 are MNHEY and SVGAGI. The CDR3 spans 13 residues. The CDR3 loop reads CASSYELNSPLHF. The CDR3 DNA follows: TGTGCCAGCAGTTATGAGCTTAATTCACCCCTCCACTTT.